What follows are 25 T cell receptor beta chains derived from one specimen sequenced in a study of T cells after yellow fever vaccination. TCRdb recomputed calls from the 5' RACE reads with MiXCR, one row per CDR3 protein. The sample includes 450,000 to 650,000 distinct CDR3 sequences, around an eighth of them seen just once. The material sequenced was PBMCs, taken on the day of the yellow fever booster vaccination. All receptors derive from a man in his thirties or forties who received the YFV17D yellow fever vaccine.

This clonotype was seen a few times. The chain is built from TRBV7-2 and TRBJ1-2, with D unresolved. Between the trimmed V and J ends, which lost 0 bases and 8 bases, there was a span of 13 bases. CDR3 length equals 14 residues. The germline CDR1 and CDR2 sequences are SGHTA and FQGNSA. CDR3 bases: TGTGCCAGCAGCTTAGCCTCGGGGAGCAGGGGCTACACCTTC. The encoded protein is CASSLASGSRGYTF.

This clonotype was found once. The chain has TRBV23-1 and TRBJ2-1, with D perhaps TRBD2 (5 bases). TRBV23-1 belongs to the ORF category, with a function that is uncertain. The CDR3 is made up of 17 amino acids. Trimming stripped 7 bases from V and 5 bases from J, with 24 bases between. As DNA, the CDR3 is TGCGCCAGCATCCCCCACCGGGGAATCGCGAAACACAATGAGCAGTTCTTC. This gives the protein CASIPHRGIAKHNEQFF.

This clonotype was seen only a few times. The rearrangement links TRBV18 to TRBJ1-1; 9 bases are a match to TRBD1. Germline V CDR1 and CDR2: KGHSH, LQKENI. The CDR3 runs to 14 residues. Losses at the gene ends were 6 bases for V and 1 base for J; bases not matched to a gene: 3. The CDR3 reads CASSSTGGNTEAFF. The DNA for the CDR3 is TGTGCCAGCTCCTCGACAGGGGGGAACACTGAAGCTTTCTTT.

This rearrangement joins TRBV7-2 to TRBJ2-3; D is perhaps TRBD2 (5 bases). V was clipped by 8 bases and J by 6 bases, with 12 bases between them. CDR3 length: 12 amino acids. Per the germline V gene, CDR1 is SGHTA and CDR2 is FQGNSA. The CDR3 DNA reads TGTGCCAGCGCCGGGCCGGGGGATACGCAGTATTTT. Translation: CASAGPGDTQYF.

This clonotype has just a few counts. The CDR3 reads CASNSGIYGYTF. The CDR3 nucleotides are TGTGCCAGCAACTCCGGGATCTATGGCTACACCTTC. The V and J genes are TRBV3-1 and TRBJ1-2; D is unresolved. CDR3 length: 12 amino acids. In germline, CDR1 is LGHDT, CDR2 YNNKEL (reference sequence). The V and J ends lost 7 bases and 4 bases respectively, with 10 bases between them.

The DNA of the CDR3 is TGTGCCAGCACCCGGGACAGGGGTCAGACCCAGTACTTC. As protein: CASTRDRGQTQYF. The V call is TRBV6-6, the J call TRBJ2-5; 10 nucleotides align to TRBD1. Germline V gene data show CDR1 as MNHNY and CDR2 as SVGAGI (reference sequence). This CDR3 has 13 residues. Trimming took 7 bases from V and 6 from J; bases not matched to a gene: 5.

This clonotype was detected a few times. The chain uses TRBV24-1 and TRBJ2-6, with a possible D match to TRBD2 (5 bases). Germline assignment: CDR1 KGHDR and CDR2 SFDVKD. The CDR3 extends over 15 amino acids. V was cut by 6 bases and J by 4 bases, with 12 bases left in between. The CDR3 DNA reads TGTGCCACCAGTTCAGGAGGCGCCGGGGCCAACGTCCTGACTTTC. The encoded protein is CATSSGGAGANVLTF.

This clonotype was seen a few times. The chain links TRBV7-9 to TRBJ1-5, with no clear D. Trimming shortened V by 3 bases and J by 9 bases, and 18 bases separated the two germline ends. The CDR3 has 15 residues. CDR1 is SEHNR and CDR2 is FQNEAQ in the germline V gene (reference sequence). The DNA of the CDR3 is TGTGCCAGCAGCTTGACGACCCGGGCCGAGGGGCCCCAGCATTTT. As protein: CASSLTTRAEGPQHF.

This clonotype was observed a few times. The chain links TRBV7-6 to TRBJ2-1; no definite D call. The CDR3 has 15 amino acids. Trimming took off 4 bases at V and 4 bases at J, with 14 bases between the two ends. Germline CDR1 SGHVS, CDR2 FNYEAQ. CDR3 DNA sequence: TGTGCCAGCAGCTCGGAGTCTGGACGGTACAATGAGCAGTTCTTC. It encodes CASSSESGRYNEQFF.

This clonotype was seen a few times. The V call is TRBV6-5, the J call TRBJ1-5, with D perhaps TRBD1 (5 bases). The CDR3 has 17 residues. The germline gives CDR1 MNHEY, CDR2 SVGAGI. The V end was cut by 0 bases, the J end by 5 bases, with 17 bases between. CDR3 loop: CASSYSIIGGVDQPQHF. CDR3 sequence (DNA): TGTGCCAGCAGTTACTCTATAATAGGAGGGGTGGATCAGCCCCAGCATTTT.

This clonotype has a single count. This rearrangement joins TRBV15 to TRBJ1-3; D unclear. The germline CDR1 and CDR2 sequences are LNHNV and YYDKDF (reference sequence). Trimming took off 3 bases at V and 3 bases at J, with 3 bases between the two ends. The CDR3 has 12 residues. The CDR3 nucleotides read TGTGCCACCAGCAGCTATGGAAACACCATATATTTT. Translation: CATSSYGNTIYF. Supplemented by reference TRBV15 and TRBJ1-3, the full variable domain reads DAMVIQNPRYQVTQFGKPVTLSCSQTLNHNVMYWYQQKSSQAPKLLFHYYDKDFNNEADTPDNFQSRRPNTSFCFLDIRSPGLGDTAMYLCATSSYGNTIYFGEGSWLTVV.

This chain uses TRBV5-1 with TRBJ2-2; unclear D gene. Germline assignment: CDR1 SGHRS and CDR2 YFSETQ. This CDR3 contains 13 residues. V lost 1 base and J 6 bases, leaving 7 bases between the germline ends. The CDR3 DNA sequence: TGCGCCAGCAGCTTGTCCTTTCCCGGGGAGCTGTTTTTT. Its protein product is CASSLSFPGELFF.

This chain uses TRBV5-1 with TRBJ2-7, with 7 nucleotides matching TRBD1. The junction had 9 bases not matched to a gene; V was cut back by 3 bases and J by 3 bases. Germline CDR1 SGHRS, CDR2 YFSETQ. The CDR3 has 15 residues. CDR3 DNA sequence: TGCGCCAGCAGCTCGGTAGGGGGACAGAGCTACGAGCAGTACTTC. Its protein is CASSSVGGQSYEQYF. Full variable domain (remainder filled in from reference TRBV5-1 and TRBJ2-7): KAGVTQTPRYLIKTRGQQVTLSCSPISGHRSVSWYQQTPGQGLQFLFEYFSETQRNKGNFPGRFSGRQFSNSRSEMNVSTLELGDSALYLCASSSVGGQSYEQYFGPGTRLTVT.

This chain uses TRBV9 with TRBJ2-1; 7 bases match TRBD2. V lost 3 bases to trimming and J lost 9 bases; unmatched junction nucleotides: 15. The CDR3 length is 16 residues. Germline V gene sequence: CDR1 SGDLS, CDR2 YYNGEE. In DNA form, the CDR3 reads TGTGCCAGCAGCGAGGGACCGAGACTAGCAGGCAGTGAGCAGTTCTTC. Its translation: CASSEGPRLAGSEQFF. The whole variable domain, remainder taken from reference TRBV9 and TRBJ2-1, is DSGVTQTPKHLITATGQRVTLRCSPRSGDLSVYWYQQSLDQGLQFLIQYYNGEERAKGNILERFSAQQFPDLHSELNLSSLELGDSALYFCASSEGPRLAGSEQFFGPGTRLTVL.

J is TRBJ2-7 and V is TRBV6-1; tentative D call: TRBD1 (6 bases). The V gene's germline CDR1 is MNHNS and CDR2 SASEGT. The CDR3 spans 13 residues. Trimming removed 10 bases from V and 0 bases from J, with 13 bases in between. This CDR3 reads CATNQGYSYEQYF. The CDR3 DNA reads as TGTGCCACCAACCAGGGGTACTCCTACGAGCAGTACTTC.

This clonotype occurred once. V and J are TRBV2 and TRBJ2-2, with 11 bases fitting TRBD2. Germline lookup yields CDR1 SNHLY and CDR2 FYNNEI. The CDR3 runs to 16 residues. The CDR3 DNA is TGTGCGCCCGGAACTAGCGGGAGTGGAAACACCGGGGAGCTGTTTTTT. Translation gives CAPGTSGSGNTGELFF.

This clonotype was recorded many times. The chain is built from TRBV5-1 and TRBJ1-3; D is ambiguous. The germline gives CDR1 SGHRS, CDR2 YFSETQ. The length of the CDR3 is 15 residues. V lost 1 base and J lost 0, with 8 bases in between. The DNA of the CDR3 is TGCGCCAGCAGCTTGTATTCTGCCTCTGGAAACACCATATATTTT. It encodes CASSLYSASGNTIYF.

This clonotype was seen a few times. The J gene is TRBJ2-1, the V gene TRBV4-1; D perhaps matches TRBD2 (6 bases). Germline CDR1 MGHRA, CDR2 YSYEKL. V lost 0 bases and J 10 bases, leaving 13 bases between the germline ends. The CDR3 length is 14 residues. For the CDR3, the DNA is TGCGCCAGCAGCCAAGATGGAGGGCCGGGGGAGCAGTTCTTC. Its protein product is CASSQDGGPGEQFF.

This clonotype occurred a few times. The chain recombines TRBV18 with TRBJ2-1, with 9 bases identical to TRBD1. The J segment lost 4 bases and the V segment lost 3 bases, leaving 7 bases of the junction unmatched. This CDR3 has 16 residues. Germline-derived CDR1 and CDR2 are KGHSH and LQKENI. The CDR3 nucleotides are TGTGCCAGCTCACCTTCCGGGACAGGGAGATACAATGAGCAGTTCTTC. This gives the protein CASSPSGTGRYNEQFF.

Of note for this clonotype: A much larger clone differs from this one at a single base, so this may be a read error. The chain joins TRBV10-3 to TRBJ2-1; TRBD2 aligns across 13 bases. Looked up from germline, CDR1 is ENHRY and CDR2 is SYGVKD. V was pared by 7 bases and J by 5 bases, with 2 bases of the junction left unmatched. CDR3 length: 14 amino acids. In DNA, the CDR3 is TGTGCCATCAACGGACTAGCGGGAGACAATGAGCAGTTCTTC. As protein: CAINGLAGDNEQFF.

As to this clonotype: Compared with germline, one end of the junction differs, possibly owing to a read error. The chain uses TRBV5-1 and TRBJ2-3, with 12 nucleotides matching TRBD2. In germline, CDR1 is SGHRS, CDR2 YFSETQ. This CDR3 has 15 amino acids. CDR3 sequence: CASSLGGTSGSDLDF. The CDR3 coding sequence is TGCGCCAGCAGCTTGGGTGGGACTAGCGGGTCGGATTTGGATTTT.

The rearrangement joins TRBV7-2 to TRBJ2-7; D not certain. The CDR3 has 13 amino acids. V was pared by 5 bases and J by 5 bases, with 13 bases between. The germline gives CDR1 SGHTA, CDR2 FQGNSA. CDR3 sequence: CASSPSGYDEQYF. As DNA, the CDR3 is TGTGCCAGCAGCCCCTCTGGGTACGACGAGCAGTACTTC.

The chain links TRBV30 to TRBJ1-5; TRBD1 is a possible D gene (5 bases). The ends were cut back, 5 bases at V and 4 bases at J, with 9 bases in the middle. CDR1 and CDR2 (germline): GTSNPN, SVGIG (reference sequence). The CDR3 has 12 amino acids. This CDR3 reads CAWDSVNQPQHF. Written as DNA, the CDR3 is TGTGCCTGGGACAGCGTAAATCAGCCCCAGCATTTT.

The chain links TRBV29-1 to TRBJ2-5; tentatively, D is TRBD2 (7 bases). Germline V gene data show CDR1 as SQVTM and CDR2 as ANQGSEA. Trimming stripped 5 bases from V and 3 bases from J, with 10 bases between. The CDR3 loop spans 12 amino acids. CDR3 amino acids: CSVRGGEETQYF. Here the CDR3 DNA reads TGCAGCGTTAGGGGGGGGGAAGAGACCCAGTACTTC.

This clonotype was detected only a few times. CDR3 in DNA: TGTGCCAGCAGTTCCTGGGAGGGGAACACTGAAGCTTTCTTT. It encodes CASSSWEGNTEAFF. V gene TRBV27 combines with J gene TRBJ1-1; no definite D call. V lost 4 bases to trimming and J lost 1 base, with 10 bases between them. The CDR3 length is 14 residues. Germline-derived CDR1 and CDR2 are MNHEY and SMNVEV (reference sequence).